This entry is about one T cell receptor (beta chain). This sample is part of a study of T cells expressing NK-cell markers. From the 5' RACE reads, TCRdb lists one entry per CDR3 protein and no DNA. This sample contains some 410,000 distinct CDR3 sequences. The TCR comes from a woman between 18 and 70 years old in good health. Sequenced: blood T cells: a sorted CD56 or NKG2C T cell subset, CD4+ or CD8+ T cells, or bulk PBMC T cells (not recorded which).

CDR3 protein: CASSYAAGWADTQYF. This rearrangement joins TRBV6-2 or TRBV6-3 to TRBJ2-3; with no DNA, the TCRdb D assignment of TRBD2 cannot be verified. The CDR3 covers 15 residues. CDR1 and CDR2 from the germline V gene are MNHEY and SVGEGT.